Listed below are T cell receptor beta chains from one sample, sequenced in a study of blood T cell repertoires in COVID-19. The table came from immunoSEQ multiplex PCR; TCRdb's copy has only in-frame clones and leaves some out. The sample holds approximately 300,000 clones, 90% seen once. The material sequenced was peripheral blood. The source of these receptors is a woman in her thirties or forties with COVID-19, enrolled during active disease. The CDR3 runs from the conserved cysteine through the conserved F or W. The D gene is left open where the match is weak. Clone size is not always given. Where it is, it says once, few, many or a class for expanded clones.

TRBD2	TRBJ2-7	NA	TRBV27	TGTGCCAGCAGATACAGAGGGTCGAGCGGGAGGGCCGGTGGGCCCGAGCAGTACTTC	CASRYRGSSGRAGGPEQYF
NA	TRBJ2-7	once	TRBV5-1	TGCGCCAGCAGCTTGTCTGGCAGAAACTACGAGCAGTACTTC	CASSLSGRNYEQYF
TRBD1	TRBJ2-3	NA	TRBV27	TGTGCCAGCAGTCTATCCTGGGACAGGGGTACAGATACGCAGTATTTT	CASSLSWDRGTDTQYF
NA	TRBJ2-7	once	TRBV11-2	TGTGCCAGCAGCTTAGACCCCTTAGAGCCCTACGAGCAGTACTTC	CASSLDPLEPYEQYF
NA	TRBJ2-3	NA	TRBV12-5	TGTGCTAGTGGTTCCGGCTTTGGACAGCCCACTCCGGATACGCAGTATTTT	CASGSGFGQPTPDTQYF
TRBD1	TRBJ2-1	NA	TRBV7-8	TGTGCCAGCAGCCTTGGACAGGGGGTTTACAATGAGCAGTTCTTC	CASSLGQGVYNEQFF
NA	TRBJ1-2	NA	TRBV6-5	TGTGCCAGCAGAGGGGTTTATGGCTACACCTTC	CASRGVYGYTF
TRBD1	TRBJ2-6	NA	TRBV5-1	TGCGCCAGCAGCACTAGACAGGGGGACTCTGGGGCCAACGTCCTGACTTTC	CASSTRQGDSGANVLTF
NA	TRBJ2-7	NA	TRBV28	TGTGCCAGCAGAACCCTGACTGGCCACTCCTACGAGCAGTACTTC	CASRTLTGHSYEQYF
NA	TRBJ1-1	few	TRBV2	TGTGCCAGCAATCCGCGGGGGACTGAAGCTTTCTTT	CASNPRGTEAFF
TRBD1	TRBJ2-6	NA	TRBV6-2/TRBV6-3	TGTGCCAGCAGTAGGCCAGGGGGCGCGGGAGGGGCCAACGTCCTGACTTTC	CASSRPGGAGGANVLTF
NA	TRBJ2-7	few	TRBV7-2	TGTGCCAGCAGCCCATCCTACGAGCAGTACTTC	CASSPSYEQYF
TRBD1	TRBJ2-2	NA	TRBV4-2	TGTGCCAGCAGCCGCGGACAGGCAGGGGCCGGGGAGCTGTTTTTT	CASSRGQAGAGELFF
TRBD1	TRBJ1-2	NA	TRBV27	TGTGCCAGCAGTTTATCAAGAAGGGGGCGGGCTGGGAATGGCTACACCTTC	CASSLSRRGRAGNGYTF
NA	TRBJ2-5	once	TRBV7-7	TGTGCTAGCAGCGCCTCGACTAGACGGCAGACCCAGTACTTC	CASSASTRRQTQYF
NA	TRBJ2-5	NA	TRBV24-1	TGTGCCACCAGTACTCCGGGACAAGAGACCCAGTACTTC	CATSTPGQETQYF
NA	TRBJ2-7	NA	TRBV7-2	TGTGCCAGCAGCTCTCAGGGGTACGAGCAGTACTTC	CASSSQGYEQYF